The 25 T cell receptor beta chains in this list originate from one sample, sequenced in a study of blood T cells in healthy people across ages. The second PCR ran about 6 to 12 cycles with a sample-barcoded 5' primer and J-beta primers. MiXCR, run by TCRdb on the 5' RACE reads, gives a single entry per CDR3 protein. The sample consists of approximately 900,000 distinct CDR3 sequences, 29% of them appearing once. This same sample was also part of a study on T cells of mothers and their children.

Sequenced: blood. The receptors come from a woman between 40 and 55 years old in good health.

The chain links TRBV5-1 to TRBJ2-5; 8 bases are shared with TRBD1. Germline assignment: CDR1 SGHRS and CDR2 YFSETQ. The CDR3 runs to 19 residues. The trim removed 0 bases at V and 0 bases at J, leaving 13 bases unmatched. The CDR3 region is CASSLAPGQVKLYQETQYF. The CDR3 DNA sequence: TGCGCCAGCAGCTTGGCTCCGGGACAGGTTAAGCTGTACCAAGAGACCCAGTACTTC. The whole variable domain, remainder taken from reference TRBV5-1 and TRBJ2-5, is KAGVTQTPRYLIKTRGQQVTLSCSPISGHRSVSWYQQTPGQGLQFLFEYFSETQRNKGNFPGRFSGRQFSNSRSEMNVSTLELGDSALYLCASSLAPGQVKLYQETQYFGPGTRLLVL.

This chain links TRBV20-1 with TRBJ2-6; no definite D call. This CDR3 comprises 15 residues. V lost 0 bases and J lost 0, with 6 bases in between. The V gene's germline CDR1 is DFQATT and CDR2 SNEGSKA (reference sequence). CDR3 residues: CSAREWLSGANVLTF. DNA for the CDR3: TGCAGTGCTAGAGAGTGGCTCTCTGGGGCCAACGTCCTGACTTTC.

This clonotype was found once. This chain uses TRBV29-1 with TRBJ2-7; no clear D gene. CDR1 and CDR2 from the germline V gene are SQVTM and ANQGSEA. CDR3 length: 10 residues. Trimming pared 4 bases from V and 4 bases from J, leaving 5 bases between. This CDR3 reads CSVVGYEQYF. DNA of the CDR3: TGCAGCGTTGTAGGTTACGAGCAGTACTTC.

At least ten counts were recorded for this clonotype. This sequence joins TRBV6-4 and TRBJ2-3, with 11 bases matching TRBD2. Germline loops: CDR1 MRHNA, CDR2 SNTAGT. The CDR3 sequence is 15 residues long. J lost 4 bases, V lost 4 bases, and 4 bases had no gene match. The CDR3 loop reads CASSGSGGASDTQYF. CDR3 coding DNA: TGTGCCAGCAGTGGTAGCGGGGGGGCTTCAGATACGCAGTATTTT.

This chain connects TRBV7-2 to TRBJ1-1; no clear D. Trimming removed 5 bases at V and 4 bases at J, with 14 bases between. CDR1 is SGHTA and CDR2 is FQGNSA in the germline V gene. The length of the CDR3 is 14 residues. The CDR3 coding sequence is TGTGCCAGCAGCGAAAGGATCTTGTTCACTGAAGCTTTCTTT. This encodes CASSERILFTEAFF.

There are many counts of this clonotype. The chain couples TRBV5-1 to TRBJ2-5, with 9 bases that match TRBD2. With 6 bases clipped from V and 1 base from J, the junction kept 10 bases outside the gene matches. The CDR3 sequence is 16 residues long. Germline assignment: CDR1 SGHRS and CDR2 YFSETQ. The CDR3 reads CASNTLAGFIQETQYF. The CDR3 DNA reads TGCGCCAGCAACACCCTAGCGGGGTTTATCCAAGAGACCCAGTACTTC. Using reference TRBV5-1 and TRBJ2-5 for the parts outside the CDR3, the full variable domain is KAGVTQTPRYLIKTRGQQVTLSCSPISGHRSVSWYQQTPGQGLQFLFEYFSETQRNKGNFPGRFSGRQFSNSRSEMNVSTLELGDSALYLCASNTLAGFIQETQYFGPGTRLLVL.

This clonotype showed up just a few times. The chain is built from TRBV7-2 and TRBJ1-4; D perhaps matches TRBD1 (6 bases). The CDR3 runs to 13 residues. V dropped 2 bases and J dropped 8 bases, with 9 bases sitting between them. In germline, CDR1 is SGHTA, CDR2 FQGNSA. This CDR3 is CASSLRRGEKLFF. The CDR3 DNA reads TGTGCCAGCAGCTTACGTAGGGGGGAAAAACTGTTTTTT.

V and J are TRBV3-1 and TRBJ2-7, with TRBD2 matching over 7 bases. V was pared by 4 bases and J by 2 bases, with 11 bases of the junction left unmatched. The CDR3 extends over 16 amino acids. CDR1 LGHDT and CDR2 YNNKEL come from the germline V gene (reference sequence). The CDR3, as DNA: TGTGCCAGCAGCCCAGCGGTGGGAGGGAAGACCTACGAGCAGTACTTC. Its translation: CASSPAVGGKTYEQYF.

This clonotype was picked up a small number of times. The chain recombines TRBV6-1 with TRBJ2-5, with 8 bases that match TRBD1. Germline lookup yields CDR1 MNHNS and CDR2 SASEGT. V lost 7 bases and J lost 5; bases outside the gene matches: 15. CDR3 length: 16 residues. The CDR3 DNA is TGTGCCAGCACCCGTCGGTTGGGACAGGTTTCGGAGACCCAGTACTTC. Protein sequence: CASTRRLGQVSETQYF.

This clonotype was counted many times. This chain uses TRBV7-3 with TRBJ2-5, with TRBD1 matching 9 bases. The germline gives CDR1 SGHTA, CDR2 FQGTGA. This CDR3 has 14 residues. V lost 3 bases to trimming and J lost 6 bases; unmatched junction nucleotides: 5. CDR3 coding DNA: TGTGCCAGCAGCTTCACAGGGGGCAAACAGACCCAGTACTTC. Amino acid sequence: CASSFTGGKQTQYF.

This clonotype came up a few times. The V call is TRBV15, the J call TRBJ2-1; tentative D call: TRBD2 (6 bases). The CDR3 contains 17 residues. The V end lost 0 bases, the J end lost 4 bases, and 16 bases lay between the germline ends. Per germline, CDR1 LNHNV and CDR2 YYDKDF (reference sequence). CDR3: CATSRDGEAGSYNEQFF. As DNA, the CDR3 is TGTGCCACCAGCAGAGATGGGGAGGCGGGGTCTTACAATGAGCAGTTCTTC.

This clonotype has a count of ten or more. The J gene is TRBJ2-7, the V gene TRBV20-1; 10 nucleotides agree with TRBD1. From germline, CDR1 is DFQATT and CDR2 SNEGSKA (reference sequence). This CDR3 spans 14 amino acids. Trimming at V came to 5 bases and at J to 4 bases, leaving 8 bases not matched to a gene. In nucleotides, the CDR3 is TGCAGTGCTGGTAGACAGGGGGCAAAGTACGAGCAGTACTTC. Amino acid sequence: CSAGRQGAKYEQYF.

This clonotype was counted many times. This chain joins TRBV7-2 and TRBJ1-2; TRBD1 might be the D (6 bases). Germline loops: CDR1 SGHTA, CDR2 FQGNSA. V was clipped by 4 bases and J by 4 bases, with 10 bases between them. The CDR3 extends over 13 amino acids. The CDR3 nucleotides are TGTGCCAGCAGCTCAAAGGACAGCTATGGCTACACCTTC. Its protein is CASSSKDSYGYTF.

This clonotype was observed a few times. This sequence joins TRBV18 and TRBJ2-7; D is perhaps TRBD1 (7 bases). This CDR3 contains 16 residues. Trimming took off 3 bases at V and 7 bases at J, with 22 bases between the two ends. Looked up from germline, CDR1 is KGHSH and CDR2 is LQKENI. The chain's CDR3 is CASSPGIRGVGNEQYF. DNA of the CDR3: TGTGCCAGCTCACCGGGGATCAGGGGGGTCGGCAATGAGCAGTACTTC.

A few counts support this clonotype. The DNA of the CDR3 is TGTGCCAGCAGTGAATTCCTAGCGGGGGGATTCAATGAGCAGTTCTTC. Its translation is CASSEFLAGGFNEQFF. This chain uses TRBV2 with TRBJ2-1, with TRBD2 matching over 11 bases. Germline assignment: CDR1 SNHLY and CDR2 FYNNEI. CDR3 size: 16 residues. V lost 2 bases and J lost 6; bases outside the gene matches: 6.

This clonotype was counted between two and nine times. The chain links TRBV29-1 to TRBJ2-1; D not resolved. Per germline, CDR1 SQVTM and CDR2 ANQGSEA. V gave up 6 bases and J gave up 6 bases, with 12 bases separating them. The CDR3 is 12 amino acids. The CDR3 DNA sequence: TGCAGCGTCCGAAAGTCCGTCAATGAGCAGTTCTTC. Its translation is CSVRKSVNEQFF.

In its sample, this clonotype was seen a few times. This may be a read error, as it is one base from a much larger clone. The chain recombines TRBV7-2 with TRBJ1-1, with 9 bases matching TRBD1. The CDR3 length is 15 residues. The germline V gene encodes CDR1 SGHTA and CDR2 FQGNSA. Losses at the gene ends were 0 bases for V and 6 bases for J; bases not matched to a gene: 5. The CDR3 bases are TGTGCCAGCAGCTTAGCGACAGGGGGGTACTCTGAAGCTTTCTTT. Its protein product is CASSLATGGYSEAFF.

In its sample, this clonotype was seen many times. The V gene is TRBV25-1, the J gene TRBJ2-7; D not certain. Germline V CDR1 and CDR2: MGHDK, SYGVNS. The CDR3 length is 12 residues. Trimming removed 3 bases at V and 3 bases at J, with 6 bases between. This CDR3 reads CASSENSYEQYF. In DNA form, the CDR3 reads TGTGCCAGCAGTGAGAACAGCTACGAGCAGTACTTC.

This clonotype was counted a few times. The chain joins TRBV30 to TRBJ2-7; D not certain. Trimming removed 5 bases at V and 0 bases at J, with 11 bases between. The CDR3 runs 13 residues. Germline V gene sequence: CDR1 GTSNPN, CDR2 SVGIG (reference sequence). The CDR3 here is CAWDTASSYEQYF. CDR3 DNA: TGTGCCTGGGACACAGCCAGCTCCTACGAGCAGTACTTC.

This clonotype was recorded at least ten times. V gene TRBV5-1 combines with J gene TRBJ1-1, with a possible D match to TRBD1 (6 bases). Germline values: CDR1 SGHRS, CDR2 YFSETQ. The CDR3 loop spans 16 amino acids. V lost 4 bases to trimming and J lost 2 bases, with 18 bases between them. Here the CDR3 DNA reads TGCGCCAGCAGCCCAATGGATCCCGGGGGCAACACTGAAGCTTTCTTT. Its translation is CASSPMDPGGNTEAFF.

Many counts were recorded for this clonotype. Written as DNA, the CDR3 is TGCAGTGCTAGGAGCCGGACAGGCTACGAGCAGTACTTC. This encodes CSARSRTGYEQYF. The rearrangement links TRBV20-1 to TRBJ2-7, with 7 bases fitting TRBD1. Looked up from germline, CDR1 is DFQATT and CDR2 is SNEGSKA (reference sequence). This CDR3 is built from 13 residues. Trimming removed 3 bases from V and 3 bases from J; junction bases left unmatched: 5.

This clonotype was counted a few times. The J gene is TRBJ1-2, the V gene TRBV27; D not resolved. The CDR3 runs 13 residues. Germline V gene data show CDR1 as MNHEY and CDR2 as SMNVEV (reference sequence). The V end was cut by 3 bases, the J end by 8 bases, with 13 bases between. The DNA of the CDR3 is TGTGCCAGCAGTTTCGCCCCCGGAGGGGGCTACACCTTC. Residues: CASSFAPGGGYTF.

The J gene is TRBJ2-1, the V gene TRBV15, with 8 nucleotides matching TRBD1. Germline V lookup: CDR1 LNHNV, CDR2 YYDKDF (reference sequence). CDR3 length: 15 amino acids. The V and J ends lost 1 base and 6 bases, in that order; junction bases with no gene match: 5. The CDR3 spells CATSRVQTGVNEQFF. The CDR3 coding sequence is TGTGCCACCAGCAGAGTCCAGACAGGGGTCAATGAGCAGTTCTTC.

V usage is TRBV6-2 or TRBV6-3 and J usage is TRBJ2-7, with 8 nucleotides matching TRBD1. Germline V gene data show CDR1 as MNHEY and CDR2 as SVGEGT. The CDR3 is 19 residues long. Trimming took 2 bases from V and 0 from J; bases not matched to a gene: 15. This chain's CDR3 is CASSYTPRLGQDPSYEQYF. In nucleotides, the CDR3 is TGTGCCAGCAGTTACACCCCACGTCTGGGACAGGACCCCTCCTACGAGCAGTACTTC.

In its sample, this clonotype was seen a few times. The chain uses TRBV6-1 and TRBJ2-1, with 12 positions matching TRBD2. Per the germline V gene, CDR1 is MNHNS and CDR2 is SASEGT. The junction had 9 bases not matched to a gene; V was cut back by 5 bases and J by 4 bases. The CDR3 extends over 17 amino acids. CDR3 in DNA: TGTGCCAGCAGTCCAGAAGGACTAGCGGGAATGTACAATGAGCAGTTCTTC. Translating gives CASSPEGLAGMYNEQFF.